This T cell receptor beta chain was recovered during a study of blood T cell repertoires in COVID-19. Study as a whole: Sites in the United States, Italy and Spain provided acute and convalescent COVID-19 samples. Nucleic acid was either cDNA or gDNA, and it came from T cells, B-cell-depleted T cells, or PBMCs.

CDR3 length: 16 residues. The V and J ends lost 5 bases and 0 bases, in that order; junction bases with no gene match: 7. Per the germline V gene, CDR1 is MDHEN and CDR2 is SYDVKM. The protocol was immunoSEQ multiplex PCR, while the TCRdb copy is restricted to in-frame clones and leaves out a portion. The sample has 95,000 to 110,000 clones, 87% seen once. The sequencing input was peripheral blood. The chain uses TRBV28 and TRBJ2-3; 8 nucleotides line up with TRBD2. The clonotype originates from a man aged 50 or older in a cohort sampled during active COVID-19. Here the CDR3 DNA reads TGTGCCAGCAGTCCCATTAGCGGGGTCAGCACAGATACGCAGTATTTT. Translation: CASSPISGVSTDTQYF. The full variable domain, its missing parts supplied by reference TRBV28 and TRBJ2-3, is DVKVTQSSRYLVKRTGEKVFLECVQDMDHENMFWYRQDPGLGLRLIYFSYDVKMKEKGDIPEGYSVSREKKERFSLILESASTNQTSMYLCASSPISGVSTDTQYFGPGTRLTVL.